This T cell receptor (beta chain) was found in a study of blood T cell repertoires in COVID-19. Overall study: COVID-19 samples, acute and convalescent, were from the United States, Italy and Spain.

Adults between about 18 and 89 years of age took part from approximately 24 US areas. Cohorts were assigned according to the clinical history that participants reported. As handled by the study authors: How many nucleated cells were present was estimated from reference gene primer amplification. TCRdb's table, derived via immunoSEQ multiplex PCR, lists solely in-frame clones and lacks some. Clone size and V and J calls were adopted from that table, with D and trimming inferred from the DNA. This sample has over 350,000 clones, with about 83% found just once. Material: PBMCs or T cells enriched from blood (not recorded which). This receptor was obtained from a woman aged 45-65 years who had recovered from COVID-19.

The CDR3 is CASSQDPETGHTNYGYTF. CDR3 nucleotide sequence: TGCGCCAGCAGCCAAGATCCCGAGACAGGGCATACAAACTATGGCTACACCTTC. V usage is TRBV4-1 and J usage is TRBJ1-2; 7 bases are a match to TRBD1. The J segment lost 2 bases and the V segment lost 0 bases, leaving 12 bases of the junction unmatched. This CDR3 region has 18 residues. CDR1 is MGHRA, CDR2 YSYEKL, per germline.